The rows below give T cell receptor beta chains drawn from one sample of a study of blood T cell repertoires in COVID-19. Here immunoSEQ multiplex PCR was the method, and the copy in TCRdb shows in-frame clones only, minus some. Among around 160,000 clones listed, roughly 90% were seen once. The specimen was peripheral blood. Source of these receptors: a human donor in a cohort sampled during active COVID-19. Both conserved end residues are part of each CDR3. Fields, in order: CDR3 protein, V gene, J gene.

CASRPSGSYNEQFF	TRBV27	TRBJ2-1
CASSQTMNTGELFF	TRBV4-2	TRBJ2-2
CASSKGTALGLGEQFF	TRBV19	TRBJ2-1
CASSLVPSGATQETQYF	TRBV7-3	TRBJ2-5
CASSLSFSLGQGRTEAFF	TRBV27	TRBJ1-1
CASSVEATDTQYF	TRBV7-3	TRBJ2-3
CASSVDGQGADEQFF	TRBV9	TRBJ2-1
CASSLGGGRVAYEQYF	TRBV7-9	TRBJ2-7
CASTNRGLPYGYTF	TRBV28	TRBJ1-2
CASSLAGDTEAFF	TRBV7-9	TRBJ1-1
CAWSVTSGYTDTQYF	TRBV30	TRBJ2-3